The present entry profiles one T cell receptor delta chain with its context. This sample is part of a study of gamma-delta chains in newborns, infants, children. Turning to the study itself: Microbial exposure reportedly drives polyclonal innate γδ T cell expansion after birth.

The CDR3 covers 18 residues. V was pared by 2 bases and J by 0 bases, with 4 bases of the junction left unmatched. Germline lookup yields CDR1 GEAIGNYY and CDR2 EKD. TCRdb repeated clone calling on the reads with CATT. The sample shows 5,000 or so delta-chain clones, around 3% of them seen only once. The sequence derives from a child who was a newborn, infant or young child, either healthy, febrile or measles-vaccinated (not recorded which). V gene TRDV2 combines with J gene TRDJ3; TRDD3 agrees at 9 bases. Sample: blood. CDR3 sequence reads: CACDILGDRSWDTRQMFF. The CDR3 coding sequence is TGTGCCTGTGACATACTGGGGGACCGCTCCTGGGACACCCGACAGATGTTTTTC.